This T cell receptor beta chain was observed in a study of blood T cell repertoires in COVID-19. Overall study: Spain, Italy and the United States supplied samples that represented acute and convalescent COVID-19.

Seattle enrolled patients during active infection and tracked them longitudinally. In the original analysis: Amplification of reference gene primers was used by the study to estimate nucleated cell counts. Sequencing used immunoSEQ multiplex PCR; TCRdb keeps in-frame clones, though not all of them. V, J and clone size are taken as reported in that table, and D and trimming were inferred from the DNA itself. The sample shows 85,000 to 100,000 clones, roughly 85% of them seen only once. This CDR3 comprises 12 residues. From germline, CDR1 is LGHDT and CDR2 YNNKEL (reference sequence). The ends lost 4 bases at V and 7 bases at J; junction bases unmatched: 2.

This TCR came from a woman aged 60-70 years with COVID-19, enrolled during active disease. The chain recombines TRBV3-1 (or the pseudogene TRBV3-2) with TRBJ1-2; 8 bases map to TRBD1. The sequencing input was peripheral blood. CDR3 DNA sequence: TGTGCCAGCAGCCCGGACAGGGCTGGCTACACCTTC. Translated, it gives CASSPDRAGYTF.